The T cell receptor beta chain described here comes from a study of cytomegalovirus exposure and HLA in healthy donors. Study outcomes and limitations: Sequencing likely generated an artifact that appeared as a cluster of highly shared sequence variants.

To note about this clone: Its antigen is still unknown.

Amplification used 60 Vbeta primers and 13 Jbeta primers. Libraries were prepared by immunoSEQ multiplex PCR; TCRdb keeps only in-frame clonotypes and omits some of them. The sample lists 110,000 to 150,000 clones; 9.4% were seen once. From germline, CDR1 is SNHLY and CDR2 FYNNEI. Trimming pared 8 bases from V and 0 bases from J, leaving 11 bases between. CDR3 length: 14 amino acids. The source of this sequence is a male donor in good health and CMV-seronegative. The genes are TRBV2 and TRBJ1-5, with TRBD1 as a possible D gene (5 bases). The sample comprised PBMCs. The CDR3 sequence is CASGREDSNQPQHF. The CDR3 DNA reads TGTGCCAGCGGCAGGGAAGATAGCAATCAGCCCCAGCATTTT.